Below, 10 T cell receptor beta chains from the same sample are listed, as sequenced in a study of human T cells and chemical hapten exposure. Time point denoted: pre-sensitization, week 0. Indicated treatment: therapeutic diphenylcyclopropenone sensitization with weekly scalp DPC. MiXCR, run by TCRdb on the RACE reads, gives a single entry per CDR3 protein. Of a few hundred thousand distinct CDR3 sequences listed, around 5.5% are singletons. Sample: whole blood, taken in connection with sensitization to the hapten diphenylcyclopropenone (DPC). All receptors come from a woman between 18 and 30 years old with alopecia areata. Some clones in this sample may be carry-over from other donors' samples.

The chain is built from TRBV6-5 and TRBJ2-3; D is ambiguous. Germline lookup yields CDR1 MNHEY and CDR2 SVGAGI. The CDR3 contains 11 residues. The V gene lost 7 bases and the J gene lost 9 bases, with 11 bases spanning the gap. CDR3 in DNA: TGTGCCAGCACTCGGGCCCAGACGCAGTATTTT. It codes for CASTRAQTQYF.

This clonotype was counted between two and nine times. This sequence joins TRBV24-1 and TRBJ2-1; D call uncertain. Per germline, CDR1 KGHDR and CDR2 SFDVKD. The CDR3 is 15 residues long. V was trimmed by 3 bases and J by 1 base, leaving 9 bases between them. The CDR3: CATSDPLYSYNEQFF. The CDR3 coding sequence is TGTGCCACCAGTGATCCCCTCTATTCCTACAATGAGCAGTTCTTC.

This clonotype was seen ten or more times. This chain links TRBV5-5 with TRBJ2-3; TRBD2 aligns across 7 bases. V lost 1 base and J lost 5; bases outside the gene matches: 7. Germline V CDR1 and CDR2: SGHKS, YYEKEE (reference sequence). The CDR3 covers 15 residues. CDR3 loop: CASSLWLAVGDTQYF. CDR3 in DNA: TGTGCCAGCAGCTTGTGGCTAGCGGTGGGAGATACGCAGTATTTT.

A few counts support this clonotype. The V gene is TRBV4-3, the J gene TRBJ1-1; D is undetermined. This CDR3 spans 16 amino acids. Trimming removed 0 bases at V and 1 base at J, with 12 bases between. CDR1 and CDR2 from the germline V gene are LGHNA and YSLEER. CDR3 amino acids: CASSQDRVTANTEAFF. The CDR3 DNA reads TGCGCCAGCAGCCAAGATAGAGTTACGGCGAACACTGAAGCTTTCTTT.

This clonotype was detected ten times or more. The chain combines TRBV11-2 with TRBJ2-4, with 8 bases aligning to TRBD1. The CDR3 has 14 amino acids. V was pared by 4 bases and J by 8 bases, with 7 bases of the junction left unmatched. From germline, CDR1 is SGHAT and CDR2 FQNNGV. The CDR3 DNA is TGTGCCAGCAGCTCTACCGGGACAGGATACATTCAGTACTTC. Amino acids: CASSSTGTGYIQYF. The full variable domain, its missing parts supplied by reference TRBV11-2 and TRBJ2-4, is EAGVAQSPRYKIIEKRQSVAFWCNPISGHATLYWYQQILGQGPKLLIQFQNNGVVDDSQLPKDRFSAERLKGVDSTLKIQPAKLEDSAVYLCASSSTGTGYIQYFGAGTRLSVL.

The chain recombines TRBV18 with TRBJ2-7; D is ambiguous. Germline V gene sequence: CDR1 KGHSH, CDR2 LQKENI. This CDR3 is 13 amino acids long. Trimming pared 0 bases from V and 6 bases from J, leaving 9 bases between. Written as DNA, the CDR3 is TGTGCCAGCTCACCACCCGGGTCCCTCGAGCAGTACTTC. It encodes CASSPPGSLEQYF.

This clonotype was counted at least ten times. The V and J genes are TRBV6-2 or TRBV6-3 and TRBJ2-3; no clear D. V was clipped by 6 bases and J by 0 bases, with 10 bases between them. Per the germline V gene, CDR1 is MNHEY and CDR2 is SVGEGT. CDR3 length equals 14 residues. In DNA form, the CDR3 reads TGTGCCAGCAGCCTGATTACTAGCACAGATACGCAGTATTTT. Protein product: CASSLITSTDTQYF.

Only a few counts were recorded for this clonotype. J is TRBJ1-5 and V is TRBV5-1; TRBD1 agrees at 9 bases. The germline V gene encodes CDR1 SGHRS and CDR2 YFSETQ. J gave up 4 bases and V 0 bases, and 8 bases lay outside the gene matches. The CDR3 loop spans 17 amino acids. The CDR3 protein is CASSLGPTGGNNQPQHF. CDR3 bases: TGCGCCAGCAGCTTGGGGCCGACAGGGGGAAATAATCAGCCCCAGCATTTT.

There are many counts of this clonotype. The rearrangement uses TRBV7-6 and TRBJ1-5; D is unclear. Trimming took 1 base from V and 2 from J, leaving 9 bases between them. The CDR3 is 15 amino acids. Germline V CDR1 and CDR2: SGHVS, FNYEAQ. The CDR3 sequence: CASSLGGDGNQPQHF. The CDR3 DNA sequence: TGTGCCAGCAGCTTAGGAGGAGATGGCAATCAGCCCCAGCATTTT.

Details on this clonotype: One junction end disagrees with the germline gene, perhaps due to a read error. The genes are TRBV6-1 and TRBJ2-3; D gene unclear. CDR1 and CDR2 from the germline V gene are MNHNS and SASEGT. This CDR3 comprises 10 residues. CDR3 region: CASSEGKPDF. In DNA, the CDR3 is TGTGCCAGCAGTGAAGGGAAACCGGATTTT.